The 19 T cell receptor beta chains given below trace back to one sample, sequenced in a study of T cells after yellow fever vaccination. TCRdb used MiXCR to reprocess the 5' RACE reads, holding one entry per CDR3 protein. The repertoire includes hundreds of thousands of distinct CDR3 sequences, about 9.5% of them detected once, and about a sixth sits in the top ten. Sequenced material: PBMCs, taken on the day of the first yellow fever vaccination. Source of these receptors: a man aged 18 to 29 who received the YFV17D yellow fever vaccine.

The chain combines TRBV9 with TRBJ2-3; unclear D gene. In germline, CDR1 is SGDLS, CDR2 YYNGEE. This CDR3 has 13 amino acids. V dropped 1 base and J dropped 5 bases, with 8 bases sitting between them. CDR3 loop: CASSVRGIDTQYF. The CDR3 nucleotides are TGTGCCAGCAGCGTACGCGGAATAGATACGCAGTATTTT.

In its sample, this clonotype was seen a few times. This sequence joins TRBV7-9 and TRBJ1-2; no clear D gene. The V gene's germline CDR1 is SEHNR and CDR2 FQNEAQ (reference sequence). V lost 3 bases, J lost 3 bases, and 8 bases lay in between. CDR3 size: 13 residues. Here the CDR3 reads CASSFMSDYGYTF. The CDR3 DNA sequence: TGTGCCAGCAGCTTTATGTCCGACTATGGCTACACCTTC.

This clonotype showed up many times. The chain has TRBV28 and TRBJ1-5, with D possibly TRBD1 on 6 matching bases. Germline V gene data show CDR1 as MDHEN and CDR2 as SYDVKM. The CDR3 extends over 16 amino acids. Between the trimmed V and J ends, which lost 2 bases and 3 bases, there was a span of 14 bases. The CDR3 spells CASSLPQGTNNQPQHF. DNA of the CDR3: TGTGCCAGCAGTTTACCTCAGGGGACAAACAATCAGCCCCAGCATTTT.

This clonotype occurred a few times. J is TRBJ1-6 and V is TRBV10-3, with TRBD1 matching 9 bases. Germline V gene lookup returns CDR1 ENHRY and CDR2 SYGVKD. The CDR3 is 16 amino acids. V lost 6 bases to trimming and J lost 6 bases; unmatched junction nucleotides: 9. CDR3 DNA: TGTGCCATCAGAGAAGGGACAGGGCTCATTAATTCACCCCTCCACTTT. Translating it yields CAIREGTGLINSPLHF.

The chain couples TRBV5-1 to TRBJ1-3; D unresolved. Per germline, CDR1 SGHRS and CDR2 YFSETQ. Trimming removed 5 bases from V and 4 bases from J, with 13 bases in between. This CDR3 is 14 amino acids long. This CDR3 reads CASRLSLGGNTIYF. CDR3 bases: TGCGCCAGCAGACTCTCGTTGGGCGGAAACACCATATATTTT.

This clonotype was counted a few times. This chain joins TRBV11-2 and TRBJ2-7; D not resolved. The CDR3 is 15 residues long. Germline lookup yields CDR1 SGHAT and CDR2 FQNNGV. V lost 0 bases and J lost 3, with 12 bases in between. DNA of the CDR3: TGTGCCAGCAGCTTAGATGGCGTAAACCGCTACGAGCAGTACTTC. It specifies CASSLDGVNRYEQYF.

This sequence joins TRBV4-1 and TRBJ2-5, with 12 bases that match TRBD2. V dropped 1 base and J dropped 5; count of bases not matched to a gene: 8. The CDR3 covers 17 residues. Germline CDR1 is MGHRA and CDR2 is YSYEKL. The DNA for the CDR3 is TGCGCCAGCAGCCAAGTGACTAGCGGGGGTTCCAGGGAGACCCAGTACTTC. Amino acids: CASSQVTSGGSRETQYF.

The table lists this clonotype with a few counts. The chain links TRBV7-3 to TRBJ2-6; TRBD2 is a possible D gene (7 bases). The CDR3 has 18 amino acids. The germline V and J ends were trimmed by 5 bases and 4 bases, with 21 bases remaining between them. Germline loops: CDR1 SGHTA, CDR2 FQGTGA. The CDR3 DNA follows: TGTGCCAGCAGCCGCGGTAGGGGGGGCTCGCTCGGGGCCAACGTCCTGACTTTC. It yields the protein CASSRGRGGSLGANVLTF. Combining the CDR3 with reference TRBV7-3 and TRBJ2-6 gives the whole variable domain GAGVSQTPSNKVTEKGKYVELRCDPISGHTALYWYRQSLGQGPEFLIYFQGTGAADDSGLPNDRFFAVRPEGSVSTLKIQRTERGDSAVYLCASSRGRGGSLGANVLTFGAGSRLTVL.

J is TRBJ2-5 and V is TRBV5-1, with D perhaps matching TRBD2 (7 bases). This CDR3 spans 16 amino acids. Germline assignment: CDR1 SGHRS and CDR2 YFSETQ. The V end lost 1 base, the J end lost 5 bases, and 18 bases lay between the germline ends. The DNA for the CDR3 is TGCGCCAGCAGCTTGAAAGCAGCGGCGGGGGCCGAGACCCAGTACTTC. This encodes CASSLKAAAGAETQYF.

V gene TRBV29-1 combines with J gene TRBJ2-5, with TRBD2 matching over 10 bases. V lost 4 bases, J lost 5 bases, and 10 bases stayed unmatched. The germline CDR1 and CDR2 sequences are SQVTM and ANQGSEA. CDR3 size: 15 residues. CDR3 bases: TGCAGCGTTGTTCGAGCGGGGGGGCCAGAGGAGACCCAGTACTTC. Its protein product is CSVVRAGGPEETQYF.

The chain couples TRBV9 to TRBJ2-1, with 7 bases matching TRBD1. The germline V gene has CDR1 SGDLS and CDR2 YYNGEE. V was pared by 4 bases and J by 3 bases, with 7 bases of the junction left unmatched. The CDR3 spans 15 residues. CDR3 protein: CASSTRDSGYNEQFF. CDR3 nucleotide sequence: TGTGCCAGCAGCACCCGGGACAGTGGCTACAATGAGCAGTTCTTC.

This clonotype was detected only a few times. Written as DNA, the CDR3 is TGTGCCAGCAGCTATGGACAGGCGAACTATGGCTACACCTTC. Its protein is CASSYGQANYGYTF. This chain connects TRBV7-9 to TRBJ1-2, with 7 bases that match TRBD1. CDR1 SEHNR and CDR2 FQNEAQ come from the germline V gene (reference sequence). V lost 4 bases to trimming and J lost 2 bases; unmatched junction nucleotides: 4. The CDR3 spans 14 residues.

This clonotype was recorded a few times. The chain joins TRBV20-1 to TRBJ2-2; D is unclear. The CDR3 sequence is 14 residues long. Germline assignment: CDR1 DFQATT and CDR2 SNEGSKA (reference sequence). V gave up 0 bases and J gave up 0 bases, with 5 bases separating them. Here the CDR3 reads CSARDLSNTGELFF. The CDR3 DNA follows: TGCAGTGCTAGAGATCTATCGAACACCGGGGAGCTGTTTTTT.

This clonotype has only a few counts. The V call is TRBV7-2, the J call TRBJ1-1; D unclear. This CDR3 is 12 amino acids long. Trimming shortened V by 1 base and J by 10 bases, and 10 bases separated the two germline ends. CDR1 and CDR2 (germline): SGHTA, FQGNSA. CDR3 sequence reads: CASSLDTARAFF. CDR3 sequence (DNA): TGTGCCAGCAGCTTAGACACGGCGAGAGCTTTCTTT. Drawing the rest from reference TRBV7-2 and TRBJ1-1, the complete variable domain is GAGVSQSPSNKVTEKGKDVELRCDPISGHTALYWYRQSLGQGLEFLIYFQGNSAPDKSGLPSDRFSAERTGGSVSTLTIQRTQQEDSAVYLCASSLDTARAFFGQGTRLTVV.

This clonotype was counted ten times or more. V usage is TRBV12-3 or TRBV12-4 and J usage is TRBJ1-2; 9 bases align to TRBD1. This CDR3 has 13 amino acids. Unmatched junction bases numbered 4, after V lost 5 bases and J lost 6 bases. The DNA of the CDR3 is TGTGCCAGCAGTAGGGACAGGGTGGATGGCTACACCTTC. It yields the protein CASSRDRVDGYTF.

The V and J genes are TRBV30 and TRBJ2-3, with TRBD2 matching over 8 bases. Germline CDR1 is GTSNPN and CDR2 is SVGIG (reference sequence). The CDR3 runs 21 residues. Trimming at V came to 1 base and at J to 4 bases, leaving 25 bases not matched to a gene. The chain's CDR3 is CAWSGLSGGLYRVKIADTQYF. As DNA, the CDR3 is TGTGCCTGGAGTGGGCTGAGCGGGGGCCTGTATCGGGTAAAAATCGCAGATACGCAGTATTTT. Filled out from reference TRBV30 and TRBJ2-3, the complete variable domain reads SQTIHQWPATLVQPVGSPLSLECTVEGTSNPNLYWYRQAAGRGLQLLFYSVGIGQISSEVPQNLSASRPQDRQFILSSKKLLLSDSGFYLCAWSGLSGGLYRVKIADTQYFGPGTRLTVL.

This clonotype was observed many times. The rearrangement links TRBV20-1 to TRBJ2-3; 13 bases are a match to TRBD2. From germline, CDR1 is DFQATT and CDR2 SNEGSKA (reference sequence). The CDR3 totals 17 residues. V trimming: 8 bases; J trimming: 1 base; junction bases outside the gene matches: 12. The chain's CDR3 is CSLRLAGGLGGTDTQYF. The CDR3 DNA follows: TGCAGTTTAAGACTAGCGGGGGGCCTAGGGGGCACAGATACGCAGTATTTT.

This clonotype appeared a few times. The rearrangement uses TRBV6-2 or TRBV6-3 and TRBJ1-1; 7 bases match TRBD1. This CDR3 spans 16 amino acids. Germline assignment: CDR1 MNHEY and CDR2 SVGEGT. Losses at the gene ends were 4 bases for V and 2 bases for J; bases not matched to a gene: 10. In DNA, the CDR3 is TGTGCCAGCAGTTCCCTCACCGGGACAGCAAACACTGAAGCTTTCTTT. It codes for CASSSLTGTANTEAFF.

The CDR3 nucleotides read TGTGCCAGCTCACCACCTCAGTGGTCTGGAAACACCATATATTTT. It translates to CASSPPQWSGNTIYF. J is TRBJ1-3 and V is TRBV18, with D hard to call. The CDR3 extends over 15 amino acids. Germline V gives CDR1 KGHSH, CDR2 LQKENI. V was clipped by 0 bases and J by 1 base, with 7 bases between them.